This T cell receptor (beta chain) originates from a study of shared clonotypes between healthy human individuals. On the study more broadly: Donors had three CD4 naive, three CD4 memory, two CD8 naive and one CD8 memory plate apiece.

Notes on this clone: Antigen: not known.

General observations from the study: Rarefaction showed sorted-subset sequencing was incomplete despite large depth.

Profiling relied on immunoSEQ multiplex PCR, and the TCRdb table lists in-frame clones only, not all of them. The data show more than 850,000 clones, about 80% seen once. Germline V gene data show CDR1 as SGHTA and CDR2 as FQGNSA. The CDR3 is 16 amino acids. V was cut by 4 bases and J by 0 bases, with 13 bases left in between. This sequence was found in a man aged 18 to 30 in good health. Some clones in this sample may be carry-over from other donors' samples. The sequencing input was memory CD4+ T cells from PBMCs. Subset specified: CD45RA-negative fraction. The genes are TRBV7-2 and TRBJ1-3; D is possibly TRBD1 (5 bases). DNA for the CDR3: TGTGCCAGCAGCTCCACAGGTTTCCTCTCTGGAAACACCATATATTTT. Protein sequence: CASSSTGFLSGNTIYF.